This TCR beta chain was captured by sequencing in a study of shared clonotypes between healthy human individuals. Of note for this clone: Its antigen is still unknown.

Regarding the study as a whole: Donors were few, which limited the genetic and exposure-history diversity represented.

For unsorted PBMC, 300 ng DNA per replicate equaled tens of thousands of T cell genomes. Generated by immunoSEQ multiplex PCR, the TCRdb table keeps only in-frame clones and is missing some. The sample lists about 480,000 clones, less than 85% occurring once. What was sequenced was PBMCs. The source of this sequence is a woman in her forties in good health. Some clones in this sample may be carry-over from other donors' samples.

The CDR3 sequence: CASCPSVNTGELFF. CDR3 DNA: TGTGCCAGCTGCCCTAGCGTTAACACCGGGGAGCTGTTTTTT. The chain couples TRBV11-3 to TRBJ2-2; D might be TRBD2 (6 bases). The germline CDR1 and CDR2 sequences are SGHNT and YENEEA. The germline V and J ends were trimmed by 8 bases and 2 bases, with 12 bases remaining between them. CDR3 length: 14 amino acids.